The 4 T cell receptor beta chains listed next were all sequenced from one sample in a study of T cell responses to AZD1222 COVID-19 vaccine. Assay used: immunoSEQ multiplex PCR; TCRdb lists only in-frame clones, some missing. The sample lists 130,000 or so clones; 70% to 90% were seen once. The sequenced sample was peripheral blood, obtained 28 days after the second AZD1222 dose. Receptors originate from an adult who received the AZD1222 COVID-19 vaccine.

The genes are TRBV29-1 and TRBJ1-2; 9 bases line up with TRBD1. Trimming at V came to 4 bases and at J to 9 bases, leaving 6 bases not matched to a gene. CDR3 length: 12 amino acids. Germline V gives CDR1 SQVTM, CDR2 ANQGSEA. The CDR3 DNA is TGCAGCGTTGCTTTGGGACAGGGACGCTACACCTTC. As protein: CSVALGQGRYTF.

The chain employs TRBV3-1 (or the pseudogene TRBV3-2) and TRBJ1-2; D is undetermined. The CDR3 totals 16 residues. The germline gives CDR1 LGHDT, CDR2 YNNKEL (reference sequence). V lost 0 bases to trimming and J lost 4 bases, with 15 bases between them. DNA of the CDR3: TGTGCCAGCAGCCAAGATTGGGCTCCCCGGGGCTATGGCTACACCTTC. This gives the protein CASSQDWAPRGYGYTF.

The chain joins TRBV29-1 to TRBJ1-1; D remains ambiguous. This CDR3 contains 13 residues. V shed 0 bases and J shed 0 bases, with 5 bases lying between them. Germline V CDR1 and CDR2: SQVTM, ANQGSEA. The CDR3 loop reads CSVEESMNTEAFF. The DNA of the CDR3 is TGCAGCGTTGAAGAGAGCATGAACACTGAAGCTTTCTTT.

The gene calls are TRBV2 and TRBJ2-1, with 10 nucleotides matching TRBD2. This CDR3 has 17 residues. V gave up 2 bases and J gave up 1 base; unmatched junction bases: 5. CDR1 and CDR2 from the germline V gene are SNHLY and FYNNEI. The CDR3 nucleotides are TGTGCCAGCAGTGAAAACCTAGCGGGAGTGTCCTACAATGAGCAGTTCTTC. Amino acid sequence: CASSENLAGVSYNEQFF.